This T cell receptor beta chain was captured by sequencing in a study of cytomegalovirus exposure and HLA in healthy donors (TCRdb year 2017). Background for the entire study: An earlier analysis of several hundred of the donors reported approximately 280 Gb of sequence data and 95 million to 130 million unique TCR beta sequences obtained from approximately 180 million T cells. Roughly 300 gigabases of sequencing data and 70 million to 95 million unique TCR sequences made up an early release that covered roughly 670 HLA-typed donors. Among the roughly 400 genotyped donors, approximately 77% belonged to the genetic ancestry cluster associated with self-reported Caucasian donors. The study was designed to test whether signatures of past pathogen exposure could be identified by cataloging public T cell receptors. Using immunosequencing, the study profiled T cell repertoires from about 610 subjects and related those repertoires to cytomegalovirus serostatus. In addition to the first cohort of approximately 670 subjects, a separate validation cohort of approximately 110 different subjects was used. To predict cytomegalovirus infection status, the study combined high-throughput TCR immunosequencing, statistical association of individual TCRs with disease status, and machine learning. To study patterns of TCR occurrence, a later analysis re-analyzed previously published TCR beta repertoires from several hundred donors and added high-resolution HLA genotyping. The later analysis used no new phenotypic data to find candidate immune exposures, relying instead on TCR beta sequences and their occurrence across donors. An earlier analysis of roughly 600 of the donors used high-throughput TCR beta sequencing to judge whether each TCR beta V gene segment behaved as functional or pseudogenic. Donor age, sex, ethnicity and CMV serostatus were compiled together with the repertoire data. In a later genetic analysis, genome-wide SNP genotypes for about three fifths of the roughly 670 donors were used, and that subset was treated as a discovery cohort. All discovery cohort repertoires had been generated using a single sequencing platform. HLA typing covered class I and class II loci at four-digit resolution. The number of donors typed differed by locus, with roughly 629-640 for A, B, C, DRB1 and DQB1, 522 for DQA1, about 610 for DPA1, and over 400 for DPB1. About 5 DR-DQ haplotypes were handled as single units for association and clustering, since linkage in the cohort was strong. Across some 400 genotyped donors of the cohort, an average of about 220,000 unique TCR beta nucleotide sequences per donor were sequenced, and 15% to 20% of those sequences were non-productive. The paper as a whole reports these results and caveats: A later genetic analysis reported fewer N-insertions in productive TCRs among donors in an Asian-associated ancestry cluster than the roughly 700-donor mean. A cluster of highly shared sequence variants was judged likely to be a technical artifact of the sequencing pipeline. Only TCR beta chains were sequenced in this cohort, and the absence of alpha or paired-chain data limited detectable features. While some public TCRs were present in many individuals, most TCR sequences turned up only very rarely across donors. Because counts were too low, about 17 rarely observed V segments, including chromosome 9 orphons, were excluded from the earlier analysis of 587 of the donors. The 87-base-pair reads could not distinguish some IMGT-functional V segments, including TRBV6-2 and TRBV6-3, so those segments were excluded. When HLA alleles, especially DR and DQ, strongly co-occurred, attributing TCR associations to individual alleles was difficult. The authors suggested that the approach could potentially be extended to other disease states and immunological phenotypes. Three of the identified cytomegalovirus-associated TCR beta chains were confirmed in vitro to be specific for cytomegalovirus antigens. Several of the top co-occurrence clusters appeared to be linked to parvovirus B19, influenza, CMV and Epstein-Barr virus, according to a later analysis. An association between a missense DCLRE1C variant and V-gene and J-gene trimming of TCR beta chains was found in a later genetic analysis and replicated in an independent cohort. Sequencing depth was assumed to be roughly uniform across donors in the presence/absence analyses, though that assumption may not hold. In an earlier analysis of more than 500 of the donors, most TCR beta V segments appeared in productive rearrangements about 87% or about 30% of the time, broadly matching IMGT annotations. Compared with equally common non-associated chains, HLA-associated TCR beta chains in a later analysis were more clonally expanded and had lower generation probabilities. A further reported finding was that TCR beta sequences accurately predicted the HLA-A and HLA-B alleles for most subjects in the first cohort. At a false discovery rate of 0.05, a later analysis linked around 15,000 TCR beta sequences to specific HLA alleles. Correlated functional status among segregating V segments might be attributable to linkage disequilibrium, but an unknown experimental factor could not be ruled out. According to a later analysis, most CMV-associated TCR beta chains appeared to be HLA-restricted, and the HLA associations seemed to be driven largely by CMV exposure. The only immune exposure information available for the cohort was CMV serostatus. The study gave a list of 150 to 200 TCR beta chains associated with cytomegalovirus. A later analysis found that TCR association rates varied across HLA loci, with DRB1 alleles showing the most associated TCRs and HLA-C alleles the fewest. Cytomegalovirus status was reported to be diagnosed by the classifier with high specificity and sensitivity in both the original and validation cohorts. HLA typing was unavailable for some donors at each locus, so association tests used only the typed subset.

Reading the germline V gene gives CDR1 KGHSY and CDR2 FQNENV. The CDR3 contains 15 residues, cysteine and phenylalanine counted. Just the 45-base CDR3 DNA is kept, in frame starting at base 1. V loses 0 bases, J loses 5 bases, and the germline ends lie 13 bases apart. The cohort was made up of roughly 670 healthy bone marrow donors. At the time of sampling, every cohort member was nominally healthy, though immune exposures that went unrecorded were likely present. The donor was CMV seronegative and was included in the group of over 300 seronegative cohort members. Each donor provided a peripheral blood sample, and peripheral blood mononuclear cells were used for TCR beta sequencing. Genomic DNA extraction from the blood cell samples was performed with the Qiagen DNeasy Blood Extraction Kit. Worth noting for this clone: Its antigen specificity is not known. Within one base of it there is no much larger clone, and no base qualities were kept.

The library was built by means of the immunoSEQ multiplex PCR assay. For the multiplex PCR, a mixture combining 60 forward primers for TCR Vbeta segments and 13 reverse primers for TCR Jbeta segments was used. The CDR3 region of rearranged TCR beta genes was amplified from genomic DNA with a multiplex PCR assay. The Illumina HiSeq System was used to sequence the amplified TCR beta libraries as 87-base-pair reads. Per the source publication's procedure: Across the 500 to 700 repertoires, a later analysis counted some 81 million unique TCR beta chains, roughly 11 million of which were shared by at least two donors. A nearest-neighbor algorithm error-corrected the raw reads and collapsed the reads into unique sequences, merging closely related sequences to remove PCR and sequencing errors. V, D and J gene segments were assigned by aligning CDR3 sequences to IMGT reference sequences. For a sequence to be retained, a match of at least six nucleotides was required to both a V gene segment and a J gene segment. Rearrangements were classified as productive when the CDR3 lacked stop codons and remained in frame with V and J, and all other rearrangements were classified as non-productive. CDR3 was defined by IMGT convention, running from the second conserved V-encoded cysteine to the conserved J-encoded phenylalanine. Sequences without an unambiguous match to a single V gene segment were excluded from the earlier analysis of about 640 of the donors. In an earlier analysis of 587 of the donors, V segments were called functional above 56.7% productive rearrangements and were called segregating when the between-donor standard deviation exceeded 5%. A statistical classification framework was built for diagnosing cytomegalovirus status from the catalog of TCR beta chain sequences. A later analysis assigned V and J genes by comparing TCR nucleotide sequences with IMGT/GENE-DB human TR gene sequences. In a later analysis, CDR3 sequences and most-parsimonious VDJ recombination scenarios were assigned using the TCRdist pipeline. In a later analysis, every TCR beta chain was defined by the combination of its CDR3 amino acid sequence and its V-gene family, and reads without a unique V-gene family were dropped. To address suspected cross-contamination and a sequencing artifact, a later analysis removed over 500 highly shared, low-generation-probability nucleotide sequences. For each public chain, a later analysis derived a clonal expansion index from normalized ranks of inferred template counts within each repertoire. A later analysis computed generation probabilities with a VDJ recombination model fitted to out-of-frame rearrangements, and checked the results against IGoR. Hypergeometric tests were used in a later analysis to score TCR-TCR, TCR-HLA and TCR-CMV co-occurrence, with a repertoire-size bias correction applied to the TCR pairs. In a later analysis, false discovery rates were estimated by permuting HLA or CMV assignments 20 times. In a later analysis, co-occurring TCRs were grouped using DBSCAN, with TCRdist sequence similarity added in when clustering inside HLA-allele-positive subsets. Repertoires with fewer than 30,000 or more than 120,000 public chains, plus five repertoires with anomalous nucleotide sharing, were excluded from co-occurrence clustering. TCRdb holds this immuneACCESS table with in-frame rearrangements only. Some clones are missing; in checked studies, unresolved V genes explain under half, and the rest has no known cause. Clone size and the V and J calls come from that table; the DNA yielded D and trimming. The sample has 150,000 to 200,000 clones on record, approximately 71% of them singletons. The ten largest clones take up approximately 1.5% of the sample.

Sequenced sample: PBMCs. The TCR sequence derives from a man in his forties or fifties in good health and CMV-seronegative. The chain is assembled from TRBV16 and TRBJ1-1; a confident D gene designation cannot be given. The CDR3 in this case is CASSQSPAGGTEAFF. The nucleotide sequence is TGTGCCAGCAGCCAATCTCCCGCAGGTGGGACTGAAGCTTTCTTT.